The clone carrying this T cell receptor (beta chain) was found many times. The antigen is undetermined. The entry originates in a study of regulatory T cells in long-lasting Graves disease. Regarding the study as a whole: Clonotypes that were public and shared totalled 2,500 to 3,000 in persistent patients versus about 1,000 in new patients.

Through Arm-PCR of CDR3 regions and iRepertoire HTBI primers, TCR beta libraries were built. Each CDR3 protein gets one entry after TCRdb re-called the multiplex PCR reads with MiXCR. The sample includes almost 350,000 distinct CDR3 sequences, less than 20% of them seen just once. Specified time point: persistent/refractory GD, antithyroid drugs over 5 years with positive TRAb. PBMC RNA was the source of the TCR library. The sequence came from a female donor with Graves disease. The input for sequencing was peripheral blood mononuclear cells (PBMCs), taken when the disease was refractory, from a patient treated with antithyroid drugs.

The DNA for the CDR3 is TGTGCCACCAGTCCCGGGACTTTTAACTATGGCTACACCTTC. This encodes CATSPGTFNYGYTF. The chain is built from TRBV24-1 and TRBJ1-2; the D gene is possibly TRBD1 (5 bases). This CDR3 comprises 14 residues. Trimming removed 6 bases at V and 1 base at J, with 11 bases between. Germline V lookup: CDR1 KGHDR, CDR2 SFDVKD.